Listed here are 4 T cell receptor beta chains from one sample, sequenced in a study of beta chain features in type 1 diabetes. Sequenced material consisted of expressed TCRB transcripts (all of the isolated RNA was reverse transcribed). TCRdb's copy holds only in-frame clones and misses some; the assay was immunoSEQ multiplex PCR. The table includes about 400,000 clones, over 10% detected once. Sample: naive CD4+ T cells from blood. All receptors derive from a man aged 18 to 29 in good health.

V and J are TRBV6-1 and TRBJ1-2; perhaps TRBD1 as D (5 bases). The CDR3 is 14 amino acids. CDR1 is MNHNS and CDR2 is SASEGT in the germline V gene. V was pared by 1 base and J by 2 bases, with 8 bases between. The CDR3: CASSEDGGNYGYTF. For the CDR3, the DNA is TGTGCCAGCAGTGAAGATGGGGGGAACTATGGCTACACCTTC.

The chain recombines TRBV30 with TRBJ2-2; the match to TRBD1 covers 9 bases. Looked up from germline, CDR1 is GTSNPN and CDR2 is SVGIG (reference sequence). After removal of 5 bases from V and 1 base from J, the junction contained 5 bases not matched to a gene. The CDR3 runs to 15 residues. The CDR3 bases are TGTGCCTGGGGACAGGGGTTGGGGAACACCGGGGAGCTGTTTTTT. Translation: CAWGQGLGNTGELFF.

This clone was detected a few times. This chain uses TRBV7-2 with TRBJ2-7, with 11 positions matching TRBD1. The junction had 9 bases not matched to a gene; V was cut back by 8 bases and J by 9 bases. This CDR3 region has 13 residues. Germline values: CDR1 SGHTA, CDR2 FQGNSA. The CDR3 loop reads CASAGTGGYVQYF. DNA for the CDR3: TGTGCCAGCGCCGGGACAGGGGGGTATGTGCAGTACTTC.

This clone was counted only a few times. This chain joins TRBV19 and TRBJ1-2; D call uncertain. CDR1 and CDR2 from the germline V gene are LNHDA and SQIVND (reference sequence). V was pared by 9 bases and J by 4 bases, with 12 bases between. The length of the CDR3 is 12 residues. The CDR3 nucleotides are TGTGCCAGCCACCTCGACTTCTATGGCTACACCTTC. As protein: CASHLDFYGYTF.